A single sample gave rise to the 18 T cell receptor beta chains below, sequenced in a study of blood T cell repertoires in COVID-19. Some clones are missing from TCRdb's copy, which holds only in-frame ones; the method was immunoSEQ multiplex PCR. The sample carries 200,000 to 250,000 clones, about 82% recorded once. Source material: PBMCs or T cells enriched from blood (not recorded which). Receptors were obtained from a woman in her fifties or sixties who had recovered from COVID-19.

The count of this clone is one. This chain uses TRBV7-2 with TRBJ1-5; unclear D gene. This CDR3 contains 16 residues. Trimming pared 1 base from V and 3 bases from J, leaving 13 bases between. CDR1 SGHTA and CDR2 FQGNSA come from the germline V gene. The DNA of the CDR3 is TGTGCCAGCAGCTTAGACCTACGCAGGTTCAATCAGCCCCAGCATTTT. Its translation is CASSLDLRRFNQPQHF.

The CDR3: CASSGGLADNEQFF. The DNA of the CDR3 is TGTGCCAGCTCAGGGGGACTAGCGGACAATGAGCAGTTCTTC. The rearrangement uses TRBV18 and TRBJ2-1, with 11 bases that match TRBD2. Germline CDR1 and CDR2: KGHSH and LQKENI. The CDR3 has 14 amino acids. After removal of 5 bases from V and 5 bases from J, the junction contained 2 bases not matched to a gene.

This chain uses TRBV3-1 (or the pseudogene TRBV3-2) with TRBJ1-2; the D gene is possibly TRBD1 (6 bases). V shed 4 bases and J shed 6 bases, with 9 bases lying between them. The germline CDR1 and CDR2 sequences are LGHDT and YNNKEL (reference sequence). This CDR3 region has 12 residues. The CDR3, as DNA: TGTGCCAGCAGCCTGGACAGAGATGGCTACACCTTC. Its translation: CASSLDRDGYTF.

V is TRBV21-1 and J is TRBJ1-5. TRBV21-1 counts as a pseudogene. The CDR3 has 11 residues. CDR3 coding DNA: TGTGCCAGCAAGTATAGTCAGCCCCAGCATTTT. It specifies CASKYSQPQHF.

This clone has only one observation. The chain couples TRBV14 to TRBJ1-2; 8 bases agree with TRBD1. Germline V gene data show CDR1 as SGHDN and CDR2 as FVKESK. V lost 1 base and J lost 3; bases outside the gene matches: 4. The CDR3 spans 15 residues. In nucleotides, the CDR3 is TGTGCCAGCAGCCAAGGACAGGGGTACTACTATGGCTACACCTTC. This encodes CASSQGQGYYYGYTF.

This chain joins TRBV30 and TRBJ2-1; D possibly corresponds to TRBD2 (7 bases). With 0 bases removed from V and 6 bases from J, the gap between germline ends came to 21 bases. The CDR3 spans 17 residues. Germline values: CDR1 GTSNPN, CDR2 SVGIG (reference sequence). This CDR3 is CAWSVEVTSRGGNEQFF. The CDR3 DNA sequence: TGTGCCTGGAGTGTAGAGGTAACTAGTAGGGGGGGCAATGAGCAGTTCTTC.

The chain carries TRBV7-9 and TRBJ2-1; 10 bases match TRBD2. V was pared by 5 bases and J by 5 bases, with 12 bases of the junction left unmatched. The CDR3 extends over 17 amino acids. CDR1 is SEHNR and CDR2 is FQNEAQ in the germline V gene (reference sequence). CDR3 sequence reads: CASSQPPLAGDNNEQFF. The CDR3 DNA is TGTGCCAGCAGCCAACCCCCTCTAGCGGGGGATAACAATGAGCAGTTCTTC.

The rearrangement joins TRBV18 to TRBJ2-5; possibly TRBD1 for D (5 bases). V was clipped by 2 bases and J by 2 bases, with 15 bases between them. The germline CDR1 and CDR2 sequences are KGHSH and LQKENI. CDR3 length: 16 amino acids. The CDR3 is CASSPVSGAGQETQYF. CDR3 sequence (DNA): TGTGCCAGCTCACCAGTGTCTGGGGCAGGGCAAGAGACCCAGTACTTC.

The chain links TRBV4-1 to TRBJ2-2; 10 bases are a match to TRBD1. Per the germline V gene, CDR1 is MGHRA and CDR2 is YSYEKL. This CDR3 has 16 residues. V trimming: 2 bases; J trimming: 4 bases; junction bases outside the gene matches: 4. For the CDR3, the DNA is TGCGCCAGCAGCCAACCGACAGGGGGCGGCACCGGGGAGCTGTTTTTT. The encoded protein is CASSQPTGGGTGELFF.

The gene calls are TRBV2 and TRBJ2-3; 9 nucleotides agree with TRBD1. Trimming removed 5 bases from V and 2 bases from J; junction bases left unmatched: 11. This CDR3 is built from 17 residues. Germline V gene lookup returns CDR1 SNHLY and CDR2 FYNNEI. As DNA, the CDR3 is TGTGCCAGCAGTTCTAAACCGGGACAGGGAGACACAGATACGCAGTATTTT. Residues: CASSSKPGQGDTDTQYF.

This chain's CDR3 is CASSERGAYNEQFF. CDR3 bases: TGCGCCAGCAGTGAGCGGGGGGCGTACAATGAGCAGTTCTTC. This chain uses TRBV10-1 with TRBJ2-1, with D perhaps matching TRBD2 (7 bases). V dropped 2 bases and J dropped 4 bases, with 9 bases sitting between them. CDR3 length: 14 residues. The germline CDR1 and CDR2 sequences are WNHNN and SYGVQD (reference sequence).

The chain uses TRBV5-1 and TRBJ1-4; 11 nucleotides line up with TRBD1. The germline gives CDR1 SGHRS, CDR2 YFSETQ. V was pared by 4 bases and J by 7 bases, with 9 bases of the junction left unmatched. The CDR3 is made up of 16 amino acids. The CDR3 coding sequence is TGCGCCAGCAGCGACCCTAGGACAGGGGGCGTTGAAAAACTGTTTTTT. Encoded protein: CASSDPRTGGVEKLFF.

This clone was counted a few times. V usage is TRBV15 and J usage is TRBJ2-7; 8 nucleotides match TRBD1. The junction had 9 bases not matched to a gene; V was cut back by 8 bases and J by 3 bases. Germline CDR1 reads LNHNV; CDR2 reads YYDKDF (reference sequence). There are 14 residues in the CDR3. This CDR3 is CATAISGQVYEQYF. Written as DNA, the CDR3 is TGTGCCACCGCGATTTCGGGACAGGTCTACGAGCAGTACTTC.

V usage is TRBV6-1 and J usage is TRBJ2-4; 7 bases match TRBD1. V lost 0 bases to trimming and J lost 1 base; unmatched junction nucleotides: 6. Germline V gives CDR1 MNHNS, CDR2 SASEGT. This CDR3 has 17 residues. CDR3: CASSEATGASAKNIQYF. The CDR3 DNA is TGTGCCAGCAGTGAAGCCACAGGGGCGTCGGCCAAAAACATTCAGTACTTC.

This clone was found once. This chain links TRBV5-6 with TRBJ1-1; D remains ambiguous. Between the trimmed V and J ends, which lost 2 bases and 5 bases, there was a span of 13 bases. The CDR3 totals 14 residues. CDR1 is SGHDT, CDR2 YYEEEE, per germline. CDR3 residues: CASSLDPGRTEAFF. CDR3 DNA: TGTGCCAGCAGCTTAGACCCAGGTCGGACTGAAGCTTTCTTT.

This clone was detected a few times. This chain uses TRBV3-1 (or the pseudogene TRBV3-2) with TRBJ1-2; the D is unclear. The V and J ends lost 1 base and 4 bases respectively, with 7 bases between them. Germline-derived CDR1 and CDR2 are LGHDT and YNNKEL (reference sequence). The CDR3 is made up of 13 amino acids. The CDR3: CASSQGSIYGYTF. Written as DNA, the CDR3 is TGTGCCAGCAGCCAAGGGAGCATCTATGGCTACACCTTC.

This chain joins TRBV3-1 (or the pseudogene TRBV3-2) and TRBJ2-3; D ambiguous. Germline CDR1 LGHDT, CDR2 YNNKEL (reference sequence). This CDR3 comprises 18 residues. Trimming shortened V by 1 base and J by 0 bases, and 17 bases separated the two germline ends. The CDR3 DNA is TGTGCCAGCAGCCAAGGAATGATCCGGTCTTCTAGCACAGATACGCAGTATTTT. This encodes CASSQGMIRSSSTDTQYF.

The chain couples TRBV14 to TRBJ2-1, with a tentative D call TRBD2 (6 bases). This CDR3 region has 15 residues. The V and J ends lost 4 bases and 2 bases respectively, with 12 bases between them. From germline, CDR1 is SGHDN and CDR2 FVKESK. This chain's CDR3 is CASSPISGTYNEQFF. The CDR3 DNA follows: TGTGCCAGCAGCCCTATTAGCGGAACCTACAATGAGCAGTTCTTC.